The clone carrying this TCR beta chain has just a few counts. Its antigen remains unknown. This CDR3 has 15 residues. Trimming cost V 4 bases and J 4 bases, with 14 bases left between them. Germline V gene lookup returns CDR1 ENHRY and CDR2 SYGVKD. RNA transcripts provided the source from which TCR beta CDR3 regions were amplified. With the HTBI primer set, the TCR CDR3 went through a first round of RT-PCR. MiXCR was run by TCRdb on the multiplex PCR reads, yielding one entry per CDR3 protein. The sample carries 330,000 or so distinct CDR3 sequences, roughly 19% recorded once. The data originate from a study of T cells in Graves' hyperthyroidism and ophthalmopathy. Overall study findings and caveats: By a 13 V-J model, ophthalmopathy was set apart from stable hyperthyroidism. Blood shared most expanded thyroid clonotypes above 0.001.

The study based diagnoses on clinical symptoms, serum thyroxine and TRAb, thyroid ultrasound and orbital computed tomography. This TCR came from a man between 50 and 59 years old with Graves' ophthalmopathy. The specimen sequenced was blood. This rearrangement joins TRBV10-3 to TRBJ1-5; D is ambiguous. CDR3 nucleotides: TGTGCCATCAGTGGGGGTAGGGAAGGGAATCAGCCCCAGCATTTT. Amino acids: CAISGGREGNQPQHF.